This T cell receptor beta chain stems from a study of T cell responses to AZD1222 COVID-19 vaccine. Study-wide results and caveats: It was only a handful of AZD1222 recipients who were seropositive at baseline. Repertoires were sampled only after the peak T cell response.

In the case of this clone: Its antigen is as yet unknown.

Sequencing was performed with immunoSEQ multiplex PCR; in TCRdb, only in-frame clones are kept and a portion is missing. The table includes 150,000 to 200,000 clones, less than 95% detected once. The source was peripheral blood, collected on day 0 of AZD1222 vaccination. This clonotype was obtained from an adult in good health.

The CDR3 sequence is CASSQNFLETQYF. The CDR3, as DNA: TGTGCCAGCAGCCAAAACTTCTTGGAGACCCAGTACTTC. This chain uses TRBV14 with TRBJ2-5; D remains unclear. The CDR3 is 13 amino acids. CDR1 and CDR2 from the germline V gene are SGHDN and FVKESK. The V end was cut by 2 bases, the J end by 5 bases, with 9 bases between.